This T cell receptor beta chain came from a study of T cell responses to AZD1222 COVID-19 vaccine (dated by TCRdb to about 2021). Turning to the overall study: Because spike-specific TCR depth and breadth did not differ between the two schedules, AZD1222 recipients who got a second dose at roughly 4 weeks were pooled with those who got a second dose at roughly 12 weeks. Trial participants were enrolled into age subgroups of 18-55, 56-69 and 70-plus years, which contained approximately 150, 28 and 58 TCR-sequenced participants, respectively. TCR sequencing was performed for 230 to 250 trial participants, of whom about 200 were given two doses of AZD1222 and some 26 were given two doses of MenACWY control vaccine.

Concerning this clone: What antigen it recognizes has not been identified. No qualities accompany the bases; no much larger clone lies one base away.

Points the paper makes about the study in general: The vaccine-associated CD4 TCRs covered the entire spike protein, and the dominant responses fell in regions 160-218 and 743-854. The 56-69-year group was small, and its depth increase did not reach significance, likely because of low power. Reportedly, almost half of the unique spike-specific TCRs recognized epitopes lying outside the regions that are mutated in the B.1.351 and B.1.1.7 variants. No day 14 peak-response samples were available, so repertoires were characterized only after the peak T cell response. A significant rise in spike-specific TCR breadth and depth was observed after two AZD1222 doses relative to day 0 and relative to MenACWY recipients. Participants were mostly white British, with more females than males. The authors suggested clonal diversity may have been underestimated. Conclusions about previously exposed vaccinees were limited because only six AZD1222 recipients were SARS-CoV-2 seropositive at baseline.

CDR1 and CDR2 were assigned from the germline V gene as SGDLS and YYNGEE. Trimming accounts for 0 bases at V and 7 bases at J, while the number of junction bases matched to no gene is 3. From the cysteine up to the phenylalanine, the CDR3 has a length of 13 residues. The retained sequence is limited to the CDR3, 39 bases, with the frame set at the first base. The CDR3 regions of human TCRbeta chains were subjected to immunosequencing. On the authors' methods: Repertoire TCRs were checked for matches against a reference library of SARS-CoV-2-specific TCRs that had been generated using the MIRA antigen-specificity platform. Breadth was defined as the fraction of unique TCRs that were SARS-CoV-2-associated. Depth was defined as the fraction of total T cells that were SARS-CoV-2-associated. Using the MIRA data, each spike-specific TCR was mapped to the spike region that the TCR reacts to and placed in a CD4 or CD8 class. Log10-transformed breadth and depth values were compared by one-way ANOVA with Sidak's multiple comparisons tests. Held by TCRdb, this immuneACCESS table contains in-frame sequences only and omits some clones. Under half of the omission traces to an unresolved V gene where checked; the cause of the rest is unknown. V, J and clone size reflect that table, while D and trimming were determined from the DNA. The table for this sample lists around 100,000 clones; 88% of them were counted only once. Of the sample, around 9.4% falls within the top ten clones.

The meaning of the sample's time point label: baseline before first vaccination. Vaccinee samples came from UK trials COV001 and COV002, including a single-blind randomized controlled phase 2/3 trial of AZD1222 (ChAdOx1 nCoV-19) in healthy adults. Trial participant PBMC samples were collected at day 0 and day 28 after the second dose for TCRbeta chain sequencing. The material sequenced was peripheral blood, taken on day 0 of AZD1222 vaccination. The sequence links TRBV9 to TRBJ2-5, with TRBD1 identical over 7 junction bases. The TCR comes from an adult in good health. The CDR3 region has the sequence CASSVGQGGTQYF. The sequenced DNA: TGTGCCAGCAGCGTAGGACAGGGCGGGACCCAGTACTTC.